A single sample is the source of the 25 T cell receptor beta chains below, sequenced in a study of blood T cell repertoires in COVID-19. Produced via immunoSEQ multiplex PCR; TCRdb's table is partial and in-frame only. The data hold approximately 340,000 clones, with around 82% observed a single time. What was sequenced was peripheral blood. The origin of the receptors is a man aged 25-40 years with active or convalescent COVID-19.

V is TRBV7-2 and J is TRBJ2-3, with 11 bases fitting TRBD2. From germline, CDR1 is SGHTA and CDR2 FQGNSA. V lost 5 bases and J lost 3; bases outside the gene matches: 7. CDR3 length: 16 residues. CDR3 nucleotides: TGTGCCAGCAGCCTAACTAGCGGGAGTGGAACAGATACGCAGTATTTT. Translating it yields CASSLTSGSGTDTQYF.

The chain recombines TRBV28 with TRBJ2-5, with D hard to call. The CDR3 is 12 amino acids. Trimming removed 5 bases at V and 7 bases at J, with 11 bases between. The germline V gene has CDR1 MDHEN and CDR2 SYDVKM. CDR3 sequence: CASSHTPGTQYF. The CDR3 DNA reads as TGTGCCAGCAGTCATACGCCCGGGACCCAGTACTTC.

This clone was recorded many times. The rearrangement uses TRBV2 and TRBJ1-2, with 10 nucleotides matching TRBD1. The CDR3 is 15 amino acids. The germline gives CDR1 SNHLY, CDR2 FYNNEI. Trimming removed 6 bases from V and 6 bases from J; junction bases left unmatched: 10. In DNA form, the CDR3 reads TGTGCCAGCAGCGCGACCCCCGGGACAGGGGATGGCTACACCTTC. Amino acid sequence: CASSATPGTGDGYTF.

The genes are TRBV25-1 and TRBJ2-2, with D unclear. V shed 1 base and J shed 4 bases, with 7 bases lying between them. CDR1 and CDR2 (germline): MGHDK, SYGVNS. The length of the CDR3 is 14 residues. This chain's CDR3 is CASSEFMFTGELFF. CDR3 in DNA: TGTGCCAGCAGTGAATTTATGTTCACCGGGGAGCTGTTTTTT.

This chain connects TRBV6-2 or TRBV6-3 to TRBJ2-1; 9 bases fit TRBD1. Germline V gene data show CDR1 as MNHEY and CDR2 as SVGEGT. This CDR3 contains 15 residues. Trimming removed 4 bases from V and 6 bases from J; junction bases left unmatched: 7. The CDR3 region is CASSSWTGVGNEQFF. CDR3 in DNA: TGTGCCAGCAGTTCCTGGACAGGGGTAGGCAATGAGCAGTTCTTC.

This chain's CDR3 is CASSYSRETGDYEQYF. CDR3 nucleotide sequence: TGTGCCAGCAGTTACTCCCGAGAGACAGGTGACTACGAGCAGTACTTC. The rearrangement joins TRBV6-2 or TRBV6-3 to TRBJ2-7; D possibly corresponds to TRBD1 (6 bases). CDR3 length equals 16 residues. Germline assignment: CDR1 MNHEY and CDR2 SVGEGT. V was pared by 0 bases and J by 3 bases, with 15 bases between.

V is TRBV19 and J is TRBJ1-5; 12 nucleotides agree with TRBD1. The germline V gene has CDR1 LNHDA and CDR2 SQIVND (reference sequence). The V gene end was trimmed by 4 bases and the J gene end by 5 bases; junction bases not matched to a gene: 6. The CDR3 is 16 amino acids. The CDR3: CASSTTGTGGHQPQHF. The CDR3 nucleotides are TGTGCCAGTAGTACAACCGGGACAGGGGGCCATCAGCCCCAGCATTTT.

This chain connects TRBV5-5 to TRBJ2-1; 10 bases match TRBD1. Unmatched junction bases numbered 7, after V lost 4 bases and J lost 6 bases. This CDR3 spans 15 amino acids. From germline, CDR1 is SGHKS and CDR2 YYEKEE (reference sequence). The CDR3 sequence: CASSTGTGATNEQFF. Here the CDR3 DNA reads TGTGCCAGCAGCACCGGGACAGGGGCGACCAATGAGCAGTTCTTC.

This sequence joins TRBV7-2 and TRBJ1-1; D not resolved. Looked up from germline, CDR1 is SGHTA and CDR2 is FQGNSA. V was pared by 3 bases and J by 2 bases, with 4 bases between. The CDR3 length is 12 residues. CDR3 bases: TGTGCCAGCAGCTTCCCAAACACTGAAGCTTTCTTT. Translating it yields CASSFPNTEAFF.

This clone was found a few times. This rearrangement joins TRBV11-1 to TRBJ2-5; D remains unclear. This CDR3 comprises 13 residues. CDR1 SGHAT and CDR2 FQDESV come from the germline V gene (reference sequence). Trimming took 5 bases from V and 1 from J, leaving 8 bases between them. CDR3 sequence reads: CASSPLLQETQYF. The CDR3 nucleotides are TGTGCCAGCAGCCCCCTTCTCCAAGAGACCCAGTACTTC.

The chain carries TRBV7-9 and TRBJ1-1, with TRBD1 matching over 9 bases. The germline V gene has CDR1 SEHNR and CDR2 FQNEAQ (reference sequence). The V gene end was trimmed by 5 bases and the J gene end by 2 bases; junction bases not matched to a gene: 3. The CDR3 covers 14 residues. This chain's CDR3 is CASSKQGANTEAFF. CDR3 in DNA: TGTGCCAGCAGCAAACAGGGGGCAAACACTGAAGCTTTCTTT. The whole variable domain, filled in from reference TRBV7-9 and TRBJ1-1, reads DTGVSQNPRHKITKRGQNVTFRCDPISEHNRLYWYRQTLGQGPEFLTYFQNEAQLEKSRLLSDRFSAERPKGSFSTLEIQRTEQGDSAMYLCASSKQGANTEAFFGQGTRLTVV.

The sample holds a few counts of this clone. The chain carries TRBV5-1 and TRBJ1-4; 7 positions agree with TRBD1. CDR1 and CDR2 (germline): SGHRS, YFSETQ. After removal of 6 bases from V and 6 bases from J, the junction contained 11 bases not matched to a gene. The CDR3 runs 15 residues. CDR3 sequence: CASNPGGKRDEKLFF. In DNA, the CDR3 is TGCGCCAGCAACCCAGGGGGGAAGAGGGATGAAAAACTGTTTTTT.

V gene TRBV30 combines with J gene TRBJ2-7, with TRBD2 matching 9 bases. With V trimmed by 1 base and J by 2 bases, 15 bases remained unmatched. Germline V gives CDR1 GTSNPN, CDR2 SVGIG (reference sequence). The CDR3 covers 18 residues. The chain's CDR3 is CAWSGYYSGRGKTYEQYF. CDR3 DNA sequence: TGTGCCTGGAGTGGGTACTATAGCGGGAGAGGGAAAACCTACGAGCAGTACTTC.

This chain joins TRBV12-3 or TRBV12-4 and TRBJ2-1; weak D call: TRBD2 (6 bases). V was clipped by 3 bases and J by 10 bases, with 10 bases between them. The CDR3 sequence is 12 residues long. The CDR3 loop reads CASSLGREEQFF. The CDR3 nucleotides are TGTGCCAGCAGTTTGGGGCGGGAAGAGCAGTTCTTC.

The genes are TRBV27 and TRBJ1-1; D unresolved. This CDR3 has 12 amino acids. Trimming removed 3 bases at V and 6 bases at J, with 8 bases between. Germline V lookup: CDR1 MNHEY, CDR2 SMNVEV (reference sequence). The CDR3 sequence is CASSLIGAEAFF. Written as DNA, the CDR3 is TGTGCCAGCAGTTTGATTGGAGCTGAAGCTTTCTTT.

The chain employs TRBV10-3 and TRBJ1-1; TRBD1 is a possible D gene (6 bases). Between the trimmed V and J ends, which lost 2 bases and 6 bases, there was a span of 7 bases. Germline V gives CDR1 ENHRY, CDR2 SYGVKD. The CDR3 sequence is 12 residues long. CDR3 coding DNA: TGTGCCATCAGTGAGGGACAGCCTGAAGCTTTCTTT. Translating gives CAISEGQPEAFF.

This clone appeared once. The chain joins TRBV12-3 or TRBV12-4 to TRBJ1-1; D unclear. This CDR3 contains 13 residues. Trimming left V 4 bases short and J 2 bases short, with 8 bases between. This CDR3 reads CASSSRSNTEAFF. The CDR3 DNA is TGTGCCAGCAGTTCGAGATCTAACACTGAAGCTTTCTTT.

V and J are TRBV27 and TRBJ1-4; 7 bases fit TRBD1. This CDR3 is 14 amino acids long. V was pared by 5 bases and J by 8 bases, with 8 bases of the junction left unmatched. Germline CDR1 MNHEY, CDR2 SMNVEV (reference sequence). CDR3 amino acids: CASSPGQAIEKLFF. DNA of the CDR3: TGTGCCAGCAGTCCAGGACAGGCGATCGAAAAACTGTTTTTT. The full variable domain, its missing parts supplied by reference TRBV27 and TRBJ1-4, is EAQVTQNPRYLITVTGKKLTVTCSQNMNHEYMSWYRQDPGLGLRQIYYSMNVEVTDKGDVPEGYKVSRKEKRNFPLILESPSPNQTSLYFCASSPGQAIEKLFFGSGTQLSVL.

The V gene is TRBV30, the J gene TRBJ2-7; D not certain. This CDR3 spans 13 amino acids. The V gene lost 0 bases and the J gene lost 6 bases, with 12 bases spanning the gap. Germline loops: CDR1 GTSNPN, CDR2 SVGIG (reference sequence). As DNA, the CDR3 is TGTGCCTGGAGTGTAGGCTGGCAGGCCGAGCAGTACTTC. Encoded protein: CAWSVGWQAEQYF.

The chain couples TRBV29-1 to TRBJ2-1; maybe TRBD1 (5 bases). CDR1 and CDR2 from the germline V gene are SQVTM and ANQGSEA. The CDR3 runs to 14 residues. Trimming pared 4 bases from V and 2 bases from J, leaving 12 bases between. DNA for the CDR3: TGCAGCGTTGCTCGGGTCAGGGCCTACAATGAGCAGTTCTTC. This encodes CSVARVRAYNEQFF.

Only one count was recorded for this clone. The chain employs TRBV7-2 and TRBJ1-3; weak D call: TRBD1 (6 bases). This CDR3 has 15 amino acids. The V end lost 5 bases, the J end lost 6 bases, and 17 bases lay between the germline ends. Per the germline V gene, CDR1 is SGHTA and CDR2 is FQGNSA. CDR3 bases: TGTGCCAGCAGCCTAGGGGGACGGCGGGAAAACACCATATATTTT. Protein product: CASSLGGRRENTIYF.

This chain joins TRBV5-1 and TRBJ2-7; 8 bases agree with TRBD1. The CDR3 has 15 amino acids. Germline loops: CDR1 SGHRS, CDR2 YFSETQ. J lost 2 bases, V lost 0 bases, and 4 bases had no gene match. CDR3 in amino acids: CASSLAGTGPYEQYF. The CDR3 nucleotides are TGCGCCAGCAGCTTGGCGGGGACAGGTCCCTACGAGCAGTACTTC.

This chain links TRBV30 with TRBJ1-2; a possible D gene is TRBD1 (6 bases). V lost 6 bases to trimming and J lost 8 bases, with 19 bases between them. From germline, CDR1 is GTSNPN and CDR2 SVGIG (reference sequence). CDR3 length: 13 amino acids. CDR3 in DNA: TGTGCCTGTAATTCCGGGGGGCGATGGGGCTACACCTTC. Translated, it gives CACNSGGRWGYTF.

This chain connects TRBV7-2 to TRBJ1-1, with 9 bases matching TRBD1. In germline, CDR1 is SGHTA, CDR2 FQGNSA. The length of the CDR3 is 16 residues. V shed 2 bases and J 0 bases; nucleotides not matched to a gene: 4. CDR3 nucleotide sequence: TGTGCCAGCAGCTTATCCGGGACAGGGATGAACACTGAAGCTTTCTTT. It translates to CASSLSGTGMNTEAFF.

The gene calls are TRBV7-9 and TRBJ2-1; TRBD2 matches 8 bases. Germline-derived CDR1 and CDR2 are SEHNR and FQNEAQ (reference sequence). V lost 0 bases, J lost 8 bases, and 9 bases stayed unmatched. The CDR3 runs 16 residues. CDR3 DNA sequence: TGTGCCAGCAGCTTAGCGTATACTAGCGGTGGGGATGAGCAGTTCTTC. Residues: CASSLAYTSGGDEQFF.